Listed below are T cell receptor beta chains from one sample, sequenced in a study of blood T cell repertoires in COVID-19. Libraries were prepared by immunoSEQ multiplex PCR; TCRdb keeps only in-frame clonotypes and omits some of them. This sample carries fewer than 110,000 clones, roughly 88% of them seen once, and the ten largest clones take roughly 6.6%. Sequenced input: peripheral blood. Receptor source: a man aged 50-60 years with active or convalescent COVID-19. Each CDR3 is given with its conserved first and last residue. D genes are given only for firm matches. Clone size is shown for a subset of rows, as once, few, many or a class of expanded clone.

cdr3_nt: TGTGCCAGCAGCTTAGTCCTCTCTGGGCAGAAAAGTTCACCCCTCCACTTT
cdr3_aa: CASSLVLSGQKSSPLHF
clone_size: NA
v_call: TRBV7-6
j_call: TRBJ1-6
d_call: NA

cdr3_nt: TGTGCCAGCAGCAACAGGGGGCTTAATGAAAAACTGTTTTTT
cdr3_aa: CASSNRGLNEKLFF
clone_size: NA
v_call: TRBV6-5
j_call: TRBJ1-4
d_call: TRBD1

cdr3_nt: TGTGCCATCACCGAGACTAGCGGGAGGTCCAGGGAGCAGTTCTTC
cdr3_aa: CAITETSGRSREQFF
clone_size: NA
v_call: TRBV10-3
j_call: TRBJ2-1
d_call: TRBD2

cdr3_nt: TGCGCCAGCAGCTCCCAGCGGGGGCCCACAGATACGCAGTATTTT
cdr3_aa: CASSSQRGPTDTQYF
clone_size: NA
v_call: TRBV5-1
j_call: TRBJ2-3
d_call: TRBD2

cdr3_nt: TGCGCCAGCAGTGAAGGGGGACAGGGGGCAGAGACCCAGTACTTC
cdr3_aa: CASSEGGQGAETQYF
clone_size: NA
v_call: TRBV10-1
j_call: TRBJ2-5
d_call: TRBD1

cdr3_nt: TGCAGCGTTGAAGTTGTGGCCTCCGAGCAGTACTTC
cdr3_aa: CSVEVVASEQYF
clone_size: once
v_call: TRBV29-1
j_call: TRBJ2-7
d_call: NA

cdr3_nt: TGTGCCAGCAGCTACACAGGGTATAGCAATCAGCCCCAGCATTTT
cdr3_aa: CASSYTGYSNQPQHF
clone_size: NA
v_call: TRBV6-6
j_call: TRBJ1-5
d_call: NA

cdr3_nt: TGTGCCAGCAGCCAGGGGTTATACGAGCAGTACTTC
cdr3_aa: CASSQGLYEQYF
clone_size: NA
v_call: TRBV6-5
j_call: TRBJ2-7
d_call: NA

cdr3_nt: TGTGCCAGCAGCCCAAGCCGTGAGGGTTATTCACCCCTCCACTTT
cdr3_aa: CASSPSREGYSPLHF
clone_size: NA
v_call: TRBV7-8
j_call: TRBJ1-6
d_call: NA

cdr3_nt: TGCAGCGTGGGGGATCGCCAGGGGGAGAACTATGGCTACACCTTC
cdr3_aa: CSVGDRQGENYGYTF
clone_size: few
v_call: TRBV29-1
j_call: TRBJ1-2
d_call: TRBD1

cdr3_nt: TGTGCCAGCAGTTTTGTAAGGGGCGCAGGTGACACCGGGGAGCTGTTTTTT
cdr3_aa: CASSFVRGAGDTGELFF
clone_size: NA
v_call: TRBV28
j_call: TRBJ2-2
d_call: NA

cdr3_nt: TGTGCCAGCAGTTTATTTATCGCGGGCAGCCTGTCTCCCTACGAGCAGTACTTC
cdr3_aa: CASSLFIAGSLSPYEQYF
clone_size: once
v_call: TRBV27
j_call: TRBJ2-7
d_call: NA

cdr3_nt: TGTGCCAGCAGCCAACTCCCCGGGACAGGGGTAGAAAAACTGTTTTTT
cdr3_aa: CASSQLPGTGVEKLFF
clone_size: NA
v_call: TRBV14
j_call: TRBJ1-4
d_call: TRBD1

cdr3_nt: TGTGCCAGCAGCGCTAGTAGCGGCCTTATGGGGGAGACCCAGTACTTC
cdr3_aa: CASSASSGLMGETQYF
clone_size: NA
v_call: TRBV9
j_call: TRBJ2-5
d_call: NA

cdr3_nt: TGTGCCATCAGTCAAAGACTAGCGGACTACACTGAGCAGTTCTTC
cdr3_aa: CAISQRLADYTEQFF
clone_size: NA
v_call: TRBV10-3
j_call: TRBJ2-1
d_call: TRBD2

cdr3_nt: TGCGCCAGCAGCCAAACGCTCGGGAGCGGCACAGATACGCAGTATTTT
cdr3_aa: CASSQTLGSGTDTQYF
clone_size: NA
v_call: TRBV4-3
j_call: TRBJ2-3
d_call: NA

cdr3_nt: TGTGCCAGCAGCTCGCCTATTGACAGGTGGTATAATTCACCCCTCCACTTT
cdr3_aa: CASSSPIDRWYNSPLHF
clone_size: NA
v_call: TRBV13
j_call: TRBJ1-6
d_call: NA

cdr3_nt: TGTGCCAGCAGTTATACCGGGACAGGGGTAGGCGAGCAGTACTTC
cdr3_aa: CASSYTGTGVGEQYF
clone_size: NA
v_call: TRBV28
j_call: TRBJ2-7
d_call: TRBD1

cdr3_nt: TGTGCCAGCAGCCGTAGGGGGGGACGCACAGATACGCAGTATTTT
cdr3_aa: CASSRRGGRTDTQYF
clone_size: NA
v_call: TRBV5-6
j_call: TRBJ2-3
d_call: NA

cdr3_nt: TGTGCCAGCAGCCTTGGACTAGCGGGAGCCGGAGAGACCCAGTACTTC
cdr3_aa: CASSLGLAGAGETQYF
clone_size: NA
v_call: TRBV11-3
j_call: TRBJ2-5
d_call: TRBD2

cdr3_nt: TGTGCCAGCAGCGTAGCTAGGGACAGGGAACGGTTCGGTGGCTACACCTTC
cdr3_aa: CASSVARDRERFGGYTF
clone_size: NA
v_call: TRBV9
j_call: TRBJ1-2
d_call: TRBD1

cdr3_nt: TGCGCCAGCAGCCAAGATATACAGTCCTATGGCTACACCTTC
cdr3_aa: CASSQDIQSYGYTF
clone_size: NA
v_call: TRBV4-1
j_call: TRBJ1-2
d_call: NA

cdr3_nt: TGTGCCAGTAGTGCCTGGTCTAGCGGGAGCTATGAGCAGTTCTTC
cdr3_aa: CASSAWSSGSYEQFF
clone_size: NA
v_call: TRBV19
j_call: TRBJ2-1
d_call: TRBD2

cdr3_nt: TGTGCCAGCAGCTTGGGCCCGGCCTACAATGAGCAGTTCTTC
cdr3_aa: CASSLGPAYNEQFF
clone_size: NA
v_call: TRBV2
j_call: TRBJ2-1
d_call: NA

cdr3_nt: TGTGCCAGCACTCCCGGGGGGATGGGGGGCTACACCTTC
cdr3_aa: CASTPGGMGGYTF
clone_size: NA
v_call: TRBV28
j_call: TRBJ1-2
d_call: NA

cdr3_nt: TGTGCCAGCAGTTCCCGGACAGGGGGCTTGTATCAGCCCCAGCATTTT
cdr3_aa: CASSSRTGGLYQPQHF
clone_size: NA
v_call: TRBV28
j_call: TRBJ1-5
d_call: TRBD1

cdr3_nt: TGTGCCAGCAGGGGGACTAGCGGATACAATGAGCAGTTCTTC
cdr3_aa: CASRGTSGYNEQFF
clone_size: NA
v_call: TRBV6-8
j_call: TRBJ2-1
d_call: TRBD2

cdr3_nt: TGTGCCAGCAGCTCGGACACTGTGCAGTTCTTC
cdr3_aa: CASSSDTVQFF
clone_size: NA
v_call: TRBV5-4
j_call: TRBJ2-1
d_call: NA

cdr3_nt: TGTGCCACTCAGAGGGACAGGGCCTCCTACGAGCAGTACTTC
cdr3_aa: CATQRDRASYEQYF
clone_size: few
v_call: TRBV10-3
j_call: TRBJ2-7
d_call: TRBD1

cdr3_nt: TGCGCCAGCAGCTTGGAGGGCAGGGGGAAACAGACCCAGTACTTC
cdr3_aa: CASSLEGRGKQTQYF
clone_size: NA
v_call: TRBV5-1
j_call: TRBJ2-5
d_call: TRBD1

cdr3_nt: TGTGCCAGTAAAAGGGGACAGGAATCTGGAAACACCATATATTTT
cdr3_aa: CASKRGQESGNTIYF
clone_size: NA
v_call: TRBV19
j_call: TRBJ1-3
d_call: TRBD1

cdr3_nt: TGTGCCAGCACCACCCTCGGCGCTCTAGTTAACTATGGCTACACCTTC
cdr3_aa: CASTTLGALVNYGYTF
clone_size: NA
v_call: TRBV7-9
j_call: TRBJ1-2
d_call: NA

cdr3_nt: TGTGCCAGCAGGAATACAGGTTTCTTGGGCTACACCTTC
cdr3_aa: CASRNTGFLGYTF
clone_size: NA
v_call: TRBV12-3/TRBV12-4
j_call: TRBJ1-2
d_call: NA